This TCR beta chain was sequenced during a study of CD8+ T cells in alopecia areata. The germline V gene encodes CDR1 LNHNV and CDR2 YYDKDF (reference sequence). V was clipped by 5 bases and J by 1 base; unmatched bases: 1. This CDR3 is 13 amino acids long. Comment on this clone: Its antigen is as yet unknown.

The study, taken as a whole, reports: An increase in clonality over normal scalp was evident in lesional scalp, especially alopecia totalis/universalis. Normal-skin resident alphabeta T cells also appear among scalp sample sequences. Sharing of TCR sequences between patients (possibly for HLA-related reasons) was less clear than in mice.

Extracted RNA was reverse transcribed, and the resulting cDNA served as sequencing template. The repertoire was sequenced with immunoSEQ multiplex PCR; TCRdb's copy has only in-frame clones and lacks some. The top ten clones hold 30% to 45% of a sample with approximately 150,000 clones, approximately 65% of them seen once. The chain couples TRBV15 to TRBJ1-1; 7 positions agree with TRBD1. What was sequenced was CD8+ T cells sorted from blood. This receptor was taken from a human donor in good health. The CDR3 reads CATSDRENTEAFF. In DNA, the CDR3 is TGTGCCACCAGCGACAGGGAGAACACTGAAGCTTTCTTT. Looking up the rest from reference TRBV15 and TRBJ1-1 gives the full variable domain: DAMVIQNPRYQVTQFGKPVTLSCSQTLNHNVMYWYQQKSSQAPKLLFHYYDKDFNNEADTPDNFQSRRPNTSFCFLDIRSPGLGDTAMYLCATSDRENTEAFFGQGTRLTVV.